Each of the 2 T cell receptor beta chains below was sequenced from the same sample in a study of neurological immune-mediated disorders. TCRdb itself ran the 5' RACE reads through MiXCR, one entry per CDR3 protein. The sample holds about 31,000 distinct CDR3 sequences, approximately 4% seen once. Sequenced: CD4+ T cells from blood. Receptor source: a woman between 40 and 50 years old in good health.

This clonotype was counted many times. The gene calls are TRBV5-8 and TRBJ1-5, with D perhaps matching TRBD1 (5 bases). Germline lookup yields CDR1 SGHTS and CDR2 YDEGEE. The CDR3 consists of 15 residues. The V gene lost 0 bases and the J gene lost 8 bases, with 15 bases spanning the gap. CDR3 coding DNA: TGTGCCAGCAGCTTGGCGGGGGGACCGAGAGAGCCCCAGCATTTT. Protein: CASSLAGGPREPQHF.

In its sample, this clonotype was seen many times. This rearrangement joins TRBV10-3 to TRBJ1-1; D remains ambiguous. The V end lost 4 bases, the J end lost 1 base, and 10 bases lay between the germline ends. In germline, CDR1 is ENHRY, CDR2 SYGVKD. This CDR3 region has 14 residues. The CDR3 here is CAISGSRRNTEAFF. CDR3 sequence (DNA): TGTGCCATCAGTGGGTCTCGGAGGAACACTGAAGCTTTCTTT.